The source of this T cell receptor beta chain is a study of blood T cell repertoires in COVID-19. Study information: Some COVID-19 samples were acute and others convalescent; all came from the United States, Italy and Spain.

How the authors handled the data: For nucleated cells, counts were estimated from reference gene primer amplification. Clones were sequenced by immunoSEQ multiplex PCR, and TCRdb holds only the in-frame ones, with some missing. The V and J calls and the clone size are those of that table, but D and trimming were determined from the DNA. The sample gives about 300,000 clones, approximately 87% of which show up once; more than 1.3% is in the top ten. The V gene lost 2 bases and the J gene lost 1 base, with 8 bases spanning the gap. The CDR3 totals 14 residues. The V gene's germline CDR1 is SGHDT and CDR2 YYEEEE.

This TCR was sampled from a woman aged 40 to 49 who had recovered from COVID-19. The rearrangement joins TRBV5-6 to TRBJ2-3, with D possibly matching TRBD2 (6 bases). The specimen was peripheral blood. CDR3 sequence reads: CASSFGGGTDTQYF. CDR3 in DNA: TGTGCCAGCAGCTTTGGCGGGGGCACAGATACGCAGTATTTT.